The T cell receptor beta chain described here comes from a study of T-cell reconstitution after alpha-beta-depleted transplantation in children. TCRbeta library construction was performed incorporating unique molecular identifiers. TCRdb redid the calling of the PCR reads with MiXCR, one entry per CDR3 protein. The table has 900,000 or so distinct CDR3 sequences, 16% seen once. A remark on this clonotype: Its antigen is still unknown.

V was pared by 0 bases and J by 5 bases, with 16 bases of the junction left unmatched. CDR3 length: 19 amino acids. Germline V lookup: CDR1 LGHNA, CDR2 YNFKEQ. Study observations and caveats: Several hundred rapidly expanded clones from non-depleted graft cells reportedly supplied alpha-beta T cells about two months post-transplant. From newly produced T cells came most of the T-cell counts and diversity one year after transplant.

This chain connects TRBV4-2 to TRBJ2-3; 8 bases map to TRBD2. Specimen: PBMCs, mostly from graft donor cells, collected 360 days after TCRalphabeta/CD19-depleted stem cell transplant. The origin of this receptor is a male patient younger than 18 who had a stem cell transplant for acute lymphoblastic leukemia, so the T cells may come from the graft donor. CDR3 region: CASSQDSTSGDYQGDTQYF. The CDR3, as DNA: TGTGCCAGCAGCCAAGATAGTACTAGCGGAGACTACCAGGGAGATACGCAGTATTTT.